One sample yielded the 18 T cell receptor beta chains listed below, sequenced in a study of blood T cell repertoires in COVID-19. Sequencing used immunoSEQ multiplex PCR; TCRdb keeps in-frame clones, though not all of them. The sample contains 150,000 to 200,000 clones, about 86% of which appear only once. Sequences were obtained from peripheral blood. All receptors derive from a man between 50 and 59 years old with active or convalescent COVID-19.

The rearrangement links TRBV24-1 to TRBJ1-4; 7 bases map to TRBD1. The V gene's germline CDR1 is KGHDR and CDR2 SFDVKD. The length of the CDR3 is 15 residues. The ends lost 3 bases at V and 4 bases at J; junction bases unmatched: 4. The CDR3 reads CATSDPGTDNEKLFF. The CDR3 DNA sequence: TGTGCCACCAGTGATCCCGGGACAGATAATGAAAAACTGTTTTTT.

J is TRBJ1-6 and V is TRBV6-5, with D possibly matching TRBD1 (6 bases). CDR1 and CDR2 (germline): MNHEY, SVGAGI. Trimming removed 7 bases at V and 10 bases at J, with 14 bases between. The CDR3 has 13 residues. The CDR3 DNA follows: TGTGCCAGCAATACAGGGAAGGGATCACCCCTCCACTTT. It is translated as CASNTGKGSPLHF.

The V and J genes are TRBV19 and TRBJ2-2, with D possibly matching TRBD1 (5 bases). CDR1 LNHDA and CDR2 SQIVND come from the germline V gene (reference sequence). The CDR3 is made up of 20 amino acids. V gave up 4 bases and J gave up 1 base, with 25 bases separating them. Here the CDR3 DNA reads TGTGCCAGTAGTAAAGGGCCGTCTGTCTTTGTAACAGGGAACACCGGGGAGCTGTTTTTT. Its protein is CASSKGPSVFVTGNTGELFF.

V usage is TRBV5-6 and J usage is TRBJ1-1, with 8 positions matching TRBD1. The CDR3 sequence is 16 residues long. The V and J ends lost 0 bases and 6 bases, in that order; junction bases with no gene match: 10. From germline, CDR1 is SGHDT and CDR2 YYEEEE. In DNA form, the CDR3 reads TGTGCCAGCAGCTTGGCAGGACAGGGATTCCCCGCTGAAGCTTTCTTT. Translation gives CASSLAGQGFPAEAFF.

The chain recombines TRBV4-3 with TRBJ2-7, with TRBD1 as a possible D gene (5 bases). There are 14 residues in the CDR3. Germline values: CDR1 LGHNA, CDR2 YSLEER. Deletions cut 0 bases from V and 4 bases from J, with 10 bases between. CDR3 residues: CASSQDLQGYEQYF. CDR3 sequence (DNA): TGCGCCAGCAGCCAAGACTTGCAGGGATACGAGCAGTACTTC.

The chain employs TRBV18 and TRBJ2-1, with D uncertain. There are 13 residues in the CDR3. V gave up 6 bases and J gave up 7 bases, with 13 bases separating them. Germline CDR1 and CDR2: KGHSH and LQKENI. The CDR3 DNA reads TGTGCCAGCTCGTCGGAGAGTGATAATGAGCAGTTCTTC. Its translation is CASSSESDNEQFF.

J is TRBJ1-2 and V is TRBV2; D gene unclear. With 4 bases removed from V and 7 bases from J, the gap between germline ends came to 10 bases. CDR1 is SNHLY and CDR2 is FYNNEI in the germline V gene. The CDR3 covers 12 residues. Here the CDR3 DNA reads TGTGCCAGCAGTGGGTCCGGGAGTGGCTACACCTTC. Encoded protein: CASSGSGSGYTF.

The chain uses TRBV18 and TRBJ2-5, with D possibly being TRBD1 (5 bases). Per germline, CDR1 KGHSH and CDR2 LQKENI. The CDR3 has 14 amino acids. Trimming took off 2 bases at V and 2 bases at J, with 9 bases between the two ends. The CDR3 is CASSPDSAQETQYF. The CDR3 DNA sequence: TGTGCCAGCTCACCAGACAGTGCTCAAGAGACCCAGTACTTC.

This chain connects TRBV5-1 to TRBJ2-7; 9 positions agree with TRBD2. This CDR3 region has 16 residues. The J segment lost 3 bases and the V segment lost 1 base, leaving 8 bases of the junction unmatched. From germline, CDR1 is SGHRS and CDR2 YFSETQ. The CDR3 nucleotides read TGCGCCAGCAGCTTGCCACGGGCGGGGGGGGTCTACGAGCAGTACTTC. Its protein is CASSLPRAGGVYEQYF.

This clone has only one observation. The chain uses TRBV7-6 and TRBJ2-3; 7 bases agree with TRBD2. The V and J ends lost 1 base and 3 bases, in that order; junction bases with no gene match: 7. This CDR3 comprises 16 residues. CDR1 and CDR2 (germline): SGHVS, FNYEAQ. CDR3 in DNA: TGTGCCAGCAGCTTAGGGGGGGGATTGGTAACAGATACGCAGTATTTT. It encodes CASSLGGGLVTDTQYF.

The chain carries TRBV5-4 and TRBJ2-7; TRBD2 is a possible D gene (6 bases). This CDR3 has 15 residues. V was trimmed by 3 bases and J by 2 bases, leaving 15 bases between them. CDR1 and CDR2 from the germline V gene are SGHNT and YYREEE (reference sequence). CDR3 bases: TGTGCCAGCAGCTCGGGCCAACGGGAGACCTACGAGCAGTACTTC. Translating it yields CASSSGQRETYEQYF.

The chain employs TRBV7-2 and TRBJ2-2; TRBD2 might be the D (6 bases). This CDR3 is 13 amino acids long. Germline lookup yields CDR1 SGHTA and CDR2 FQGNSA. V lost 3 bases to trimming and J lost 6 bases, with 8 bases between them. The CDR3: CASSFGGPGELFF. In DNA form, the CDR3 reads TGTGCCAGCAGCTTCGGGGGACCCGGGGAGCTGTTTTTT.

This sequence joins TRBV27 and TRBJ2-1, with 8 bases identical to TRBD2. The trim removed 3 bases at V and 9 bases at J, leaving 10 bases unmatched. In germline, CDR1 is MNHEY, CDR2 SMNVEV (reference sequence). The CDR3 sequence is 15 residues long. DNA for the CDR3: TGTGCCAGCAGTTTCTCGGTTGGTAGCGGGGTTGAGCAGTTCTTC. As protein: CASSFSVGSGVEQFF.

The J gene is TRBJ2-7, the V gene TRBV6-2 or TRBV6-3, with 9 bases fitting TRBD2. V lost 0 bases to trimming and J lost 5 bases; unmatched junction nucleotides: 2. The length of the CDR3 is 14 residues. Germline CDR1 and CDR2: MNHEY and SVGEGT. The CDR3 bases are TGTGCCAGCAGTTACTCTAGCGGGGGCCACGAGCAGTACTTC. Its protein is CASSYSSGGHEQYF.

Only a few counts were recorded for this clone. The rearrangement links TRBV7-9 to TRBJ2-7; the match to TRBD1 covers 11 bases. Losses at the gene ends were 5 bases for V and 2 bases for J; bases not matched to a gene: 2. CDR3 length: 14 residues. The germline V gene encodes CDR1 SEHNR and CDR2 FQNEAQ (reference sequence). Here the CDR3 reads CASSTGQGAYEQYF. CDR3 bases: TGTGCCAGCAGCACGGGACAGGGGGCCTACGAGCAGTACTTC.

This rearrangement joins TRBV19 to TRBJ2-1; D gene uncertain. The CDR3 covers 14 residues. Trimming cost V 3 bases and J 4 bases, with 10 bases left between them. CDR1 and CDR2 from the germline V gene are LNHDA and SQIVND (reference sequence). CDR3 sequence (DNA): TGTGCCAGTAGTATGGTGGCAGGTTACAATGAGCAGTTCTTC. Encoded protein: CASSMVAGYNEQFF.

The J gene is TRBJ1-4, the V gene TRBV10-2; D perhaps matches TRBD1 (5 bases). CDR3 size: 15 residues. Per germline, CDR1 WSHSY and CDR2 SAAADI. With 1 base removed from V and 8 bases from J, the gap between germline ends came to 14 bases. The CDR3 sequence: CASSEWDLGGEKLFF. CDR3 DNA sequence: TGCGCCAGCAGTGAGTGGGACCTAGGAGGGGAAAAACTGTTTTTT.

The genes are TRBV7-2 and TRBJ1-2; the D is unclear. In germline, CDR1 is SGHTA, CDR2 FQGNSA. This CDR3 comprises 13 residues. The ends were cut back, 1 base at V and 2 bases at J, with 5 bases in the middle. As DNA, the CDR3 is TGTGCCAGCAGCTTAGGGGCGAACTATGGCTACACCTTC. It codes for CASSLGANYGYTF.